A selection of T cell receptor beta chains follows, all from one sample in a study of cytomegalovirus exposure and HLA in healthy donors. Assay used: immunoSEQ multiplex PCR; TCRdb lists only in-frame clones, some missing. The sample includes approximately 140,000 clones, 55% to 80% of them seen just once. Sequenced: PBMCs. The receptors originated from a human donor in good health. Both conserved end residues are part of each CDR3. The order of the fields is D gene, V gene, clone size, J gene, CDR3 protein, CDR3 DNA. D genes are given only for firm matches. For some rows the clone size is stated as once, few or many, or as a class when expanded; others skip it.

TRBD1	TRBV11-3	few	TRBJ1-2	CASSSGQFYGYTF	TGTGCCAGCAGCTCGGGACAGTTCTATGGCTACACCTTC
.	TRBV9	.	TRBJ2-7	CASSGESYEQYF	TGTGCCAGCAGCGGGGAGTCCTACGAGCAGTACTTC
.	TRBV7-3	.	TRBJ2-3	CASSHIPSDTQYF	TGTGCCAGCAGCCACATACCTTCAGATACGCAGTATTTT
.	TRBV28	.	TRBJ2-7	CASSFPLSYEQYF	TGTGCCAGCAGTTTCCCCCTCTCCTACGAGCAGTACTTC
.	TRBV5-6	few	TRBJ2-5	CASSLTPAGAQYF	TGTGCCAGCAGCCTAACCCCCGCCGGGGCCCAGTACTTC
.	TRBV11-3	.	TRBJ1-2	CASSRTGSDGYTF	TGTGCCAGCTCCCGAACAGGGTCGGATGGCTACACCTTC
.	TRBV6-5	.	TRBJ1-1	CASRQARGGAFEAFF	TGTGCCAGCAGGCAGGCCCGGGGGGGCGCTTTTGAAGCTTTCTTT
TRBD1	TRBV11-3	.	TRBJ2-1	CASSHPDRGWYNEQFF	TGTGCCAGCAGCCACCCAGACAGGGGATGGTACAATGAGCAGTTCTTC
TRBD2	TRBV29-1	once	TRBJ2-1	CSVGRTSPRYDEQFF	TGCAGCGTTGGTCGGACTAGCCCTCGTTACGATGAGCAGTTCTTC
.	TRBV27	.	TRBJ2-2	CASSFTNTGELFF	TGTGCCAGCAGTTTCACAAACACCGGGGAGCTGTTTTTT